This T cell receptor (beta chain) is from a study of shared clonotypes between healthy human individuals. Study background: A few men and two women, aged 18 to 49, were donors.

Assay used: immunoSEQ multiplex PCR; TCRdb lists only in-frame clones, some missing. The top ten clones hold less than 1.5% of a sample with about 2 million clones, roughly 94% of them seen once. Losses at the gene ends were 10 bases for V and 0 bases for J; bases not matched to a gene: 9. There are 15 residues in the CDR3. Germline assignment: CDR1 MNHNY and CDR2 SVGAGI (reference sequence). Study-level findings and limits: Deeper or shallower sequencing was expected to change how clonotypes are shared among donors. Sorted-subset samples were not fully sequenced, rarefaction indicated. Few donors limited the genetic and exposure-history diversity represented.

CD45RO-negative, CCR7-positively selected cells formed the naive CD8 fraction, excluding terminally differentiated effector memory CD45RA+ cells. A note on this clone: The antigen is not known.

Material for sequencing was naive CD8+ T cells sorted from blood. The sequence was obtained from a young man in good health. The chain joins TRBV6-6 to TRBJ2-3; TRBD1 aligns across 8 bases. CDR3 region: CATSNRGSSTDTQYF. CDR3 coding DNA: TGTGCCACCAGCAACAGGGGGTCTAGCACAGATACGCAGTATTTT.